This T cell receptor beta chain was identified in a study of blood T cell repertoires in COVID-19. Original handling: Reference gene primers were amplified, and this amplification served to estimate nucleated cell counts. The table came from immunoSEQ multiplex PCR; TCRdb's copy has only in-frame clones and leaves some out. D and trimming were read from the DNA, whereas the V and J calls and clone size are those reported in that table. This sample has under 100,000 clones, with around nine tenths found just once. CDR1 is SEHNR, CDR2 FQNEAQ, per germline (reference sequence). The CDR3 is 14 amino acids. Trimming took 5 bases from V and 8 from J; bases not matched to a gene: 11.

The V and J genes are TRBV7-9 and TRBJ1-1; TRBD1 aligns across 7 bases. The sequenced sample consisted of peripheral blood. The TCR was taken from a man between 40 and 49 years old with acute or convalescent COVID-19. The CDR3 DNA reads TGTGCCAGCAGCCAGACGTCGCAGGGGGACGAAGCTTTCTTT. This sequence encodes CASSQTSQGDEAFF.